This entry lists 5 T cell receptor beta chains sequenced from one sample in a study of post-analysis software for immune sequencing data. Study-level results: About 5 TRBV segments (TRBV5-6, TRBV5-1 and TRBV20-1 among them) occurred more frequently in patients than in controls.

Their cognate antigens are unknown. The TCR beta cDNA libraries contained unique molecular identifiers. A single record per CDR3 protein comes from TCRdb applying MiXCR to the PCR reads. The sample contains approximately 690,000 distinct CDR3 sequences, approximately 60% of which appear only once. The material sequenced was blood. The origin of the receptors is a girl aged 2 to 10 with multiple sclerosis.

Here the CDR3 DNA reads TGTGCCAGCAGCTCAACGGTATCGGGACCAGATACGCAGTATTTT. Amino acid sequence: CASSSTVSGPDTQYF. The genes are TRBV7-2 and TRBJ2-3; the D gene could be TRBD1 or TRBD2 (5 bases each). Germline-derived CDR1 and CDR2 are SGHTA and FQGNSA. Trimming took 4 bases from V and 4 from J, leaving 15 bases between them. CDR3 length: 15 residues.

In DNA form, the CDR3 reads TGTGCCAGCAGCTTAGACGGTGGAGACTACGAGCAGTACTTC. It specifies CASSLDGGDYEQYF. This rearrangement joins TRBV11-2 to TRBJ2-7; D is unresolved. Germline V gives CDR1 SGHAT, CDR2 FQNNGV. The V end lost 0 bases, the J end lost 3 bases, and 9 bases lay between the germline ends. This CDR3 is 14 amino acids long.

This chain connects TRBV29-1 to TRBJ1-5; D is perhaps TRBD1 (6 bases). Deletions cut 7 bases from V and 4 bases from J, with 11 bases between. This CDR3 has 12 residues. CDR1 and CDR2 (germline): SQVTM, ANQGSEA. The CDR3 is CSARDTNQPQHF. In nucleotides, the CDR3 is TGCAGCGCTCGGGACACTAATCAGCCCCAGCATTTT.

The chain joins TRBV7-6 to TRBJ1-1, with TRBD1 matching over 12 bases. Germline CDR1 reads SGHVS; CDR2 reads FNYEAQ. The V segment lost 5 bases and the J segment 0 bases; nucleotides outside the gene matches: 22. The CDR3 extends over 22 amino acids. As DNA, the CDR3 is TGTGCCAGCAGCCCGAAAGGGTCGGGGACAGGGGGCTTCTGGGTTATGAACACTGAAGCTTTCTTT. Amino acid sequence: CASSPKGSGTGGFWVMNTEAFF.

The rearrangement uses TRBV29-1 and TRBJ2-5; D may be TRBD1 (6 bases). CDR1 and CDR2 from the germline V gene are SQVTM and ANQGSEA. The CDR3 loop spans 12 amino acids. The V end was cut by 4 bases, the J end by 5 bases, with 11 bases between. The CDR3 DNA is TGCAGCGTTGTGGGGGCATGGGAGACCCAGTACTTC. Its translation: CSVVGAWETQYF.